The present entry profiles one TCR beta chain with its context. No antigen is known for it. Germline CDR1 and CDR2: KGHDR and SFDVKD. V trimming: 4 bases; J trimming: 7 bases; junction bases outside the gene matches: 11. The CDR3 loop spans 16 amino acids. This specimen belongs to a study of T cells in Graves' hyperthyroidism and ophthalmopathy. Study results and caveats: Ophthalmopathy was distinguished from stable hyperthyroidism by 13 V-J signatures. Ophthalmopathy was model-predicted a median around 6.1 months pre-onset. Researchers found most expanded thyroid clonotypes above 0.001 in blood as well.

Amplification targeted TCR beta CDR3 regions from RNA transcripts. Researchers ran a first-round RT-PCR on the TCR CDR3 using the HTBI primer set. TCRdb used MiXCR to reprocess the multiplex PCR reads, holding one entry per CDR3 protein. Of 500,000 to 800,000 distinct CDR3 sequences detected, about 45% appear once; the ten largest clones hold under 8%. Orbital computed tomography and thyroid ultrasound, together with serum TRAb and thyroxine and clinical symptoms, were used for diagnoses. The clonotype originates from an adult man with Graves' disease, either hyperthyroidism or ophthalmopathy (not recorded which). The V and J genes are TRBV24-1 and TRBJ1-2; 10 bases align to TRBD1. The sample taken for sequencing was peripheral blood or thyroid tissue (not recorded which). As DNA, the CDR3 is TGTGCCACCAGTGACGCCGGGACAGGGGACCTAGTTGGCTACACCTTC. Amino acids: CATSDAGTGDLVGYTF.